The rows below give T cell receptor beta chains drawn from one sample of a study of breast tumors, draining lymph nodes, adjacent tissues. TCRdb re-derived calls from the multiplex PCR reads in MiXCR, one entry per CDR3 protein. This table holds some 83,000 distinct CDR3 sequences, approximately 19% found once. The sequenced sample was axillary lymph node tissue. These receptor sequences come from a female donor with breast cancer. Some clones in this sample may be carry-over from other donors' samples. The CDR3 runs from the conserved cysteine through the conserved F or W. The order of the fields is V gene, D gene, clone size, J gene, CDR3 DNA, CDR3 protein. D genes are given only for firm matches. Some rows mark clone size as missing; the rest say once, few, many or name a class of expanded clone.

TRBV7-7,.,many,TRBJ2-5,TGTGCTAGCAGCTTAGGGCGGGCAGAGACCCAGTACTTC,CASSLGRAETQYF
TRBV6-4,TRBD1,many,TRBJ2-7,TGTGCCAGCAGTGACTCGGAGTCAGGGGGCAGGGGCTACGAGCAGTACTTC,CASSDSESGGRGYEQYF
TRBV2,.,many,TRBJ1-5,TGTGCCAGCAGTGAACTGCCTAATAGCAATCAGCCCCAGCATTTT,CASSELPNSNQPQHF
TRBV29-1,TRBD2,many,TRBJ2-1,TGCAGCGTTGTCCCCTGGCCCAGCGGGAGGGGTAATGAGCAGTTCTTC,CSVVPWPSGRGNEQFF
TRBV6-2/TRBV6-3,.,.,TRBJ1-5,TGTGCCAGCAGTTACGCGAGGAGGGATGGTCAGCCCCAGCATTTT,CASSYARRDGQPQHF
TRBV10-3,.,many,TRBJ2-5,TGTGCCATCAGAGACGGCCCAGGAGAGACCCAGTACTTC,CAIRDGPGETQYF
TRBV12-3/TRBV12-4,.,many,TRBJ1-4,TGTGCCAGCAGAATGGAGGGCGGTGAAAAACTGTTTTTT,CASRMEGGEKLFF
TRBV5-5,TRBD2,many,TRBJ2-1,TGTGCCAGCAGCTTGGGTCTAGCGGGAACCTACAATGAGCAGTTCTTC,CASSLGLAGTYNEQFF
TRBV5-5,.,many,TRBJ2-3,TGTGCCAGCATGCCTGGAGGGCTCACAGATACGCAGTATTTT,CASMPGGLTDTQYF
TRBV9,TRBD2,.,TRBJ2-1,TGTGCCAGCAACCTTCTAGCGGGAGTTCCGGATGAGCAGTTCTTC,CASNLLAGVPDEQFF
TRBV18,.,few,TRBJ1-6,TGTGCCAGCTCACCAATAAGTGATTCACCCCTCCACTTT,CASSPISDSPLHF
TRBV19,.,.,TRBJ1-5,TGTGCCAGTAGACTCGGGGACACCTATCAGCCCCAGCATTTT,CASRLGDTYQPQHF
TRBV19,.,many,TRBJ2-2,TGTGCCAGTAGTATTCAGTGGGGGGCCGGGGAGCTGTTTTTT,CASSIQWGAGELFF
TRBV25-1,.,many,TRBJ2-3,TGTGCCAGCAGTGAATCCGGATCTGCAGATACGCAGTATTTT,CASSESGSADTQYF
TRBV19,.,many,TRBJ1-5,TGTGCCAGTAGTATCTGGGAGAGCAATCAGCCCCAGCATTTT,CASSIWESNQPQHF
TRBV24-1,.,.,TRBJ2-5,TGTGCCACCAGTGGGGGGGCGGGGGAAGAGACCCAGTACTTC,CATSGGAGEETQYF
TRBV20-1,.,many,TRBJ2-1,TGCAGTGCTAGAGATTTGCTAACCTACAATGAGCAGTTCTTC,CSARDLLTYNEQFF
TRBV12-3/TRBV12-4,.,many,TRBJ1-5,TGTGCCAGCAGCAACACAGAAGTCAATCAGCCCCAGCATTTT,CASSNTEVNQPQHF
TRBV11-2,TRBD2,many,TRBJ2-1,TGTGCCAGCAGCTTTCAGCGGGAGGGGTACAATGAGCAGTTCTTC,CASSFQREGYNEQFF
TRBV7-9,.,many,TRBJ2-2,TGTGCCAGCAGCTCCGGGGAAGTGGCGGCCGGGGAGCTGTTTTTT,CASSSGEVAAGELFF
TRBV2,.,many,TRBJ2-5,TGTGCCAGCAGTGATGGCCGGCGAAAAGAGACCCAGTACTTC,CASSDGRRKETQYF
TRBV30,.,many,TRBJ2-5,TGTGCCTGGACGCCGGGACTGAACCAAGAGACCCAGTACTTC,CAWTPGLNQETQYF
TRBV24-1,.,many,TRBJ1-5,TGTGCCACCAGTGACGGGAGTTACAATCAGCCCCAGCATTTT,CATSDGSYNQPQHF
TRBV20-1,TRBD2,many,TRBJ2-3,TGCAGTGCTCCCCCGGTAGCGGGGCGGGTAGATACGCAGTATTTT,CSAPPVAGRVDTQYF
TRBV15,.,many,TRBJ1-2,TGTGCCACCAGCAGAGATCGAAGGGGGGGAGACTTATTCTATGGCTACACCTTC,CATSRDRRGGDLFYGYTF
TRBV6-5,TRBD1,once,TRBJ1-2,TGTGCCAGCGCCTATTCTTCAGCAGGGGGGGTGCCTGGCTACACCTTC,CASAYSSAGGVPGYTF
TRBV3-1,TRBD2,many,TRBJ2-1,TGTGCCAGCAGCCACTGGCTAGCGGGAGGAGGCCTGTTCTTC,CASSHWLAGGGLFF
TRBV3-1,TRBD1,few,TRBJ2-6,TGTGCCAGCAGCCCCAGGACAGGCGGGTCCGGGGCCAACGTCCTGACTTTC,CASSPRTGGSGANVLTF
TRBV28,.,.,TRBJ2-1,TGTGCCAGCCTGGGAGCAGGCCGGTACAATGAGCAGTTCTTC,CASLGAGRYNEQFF
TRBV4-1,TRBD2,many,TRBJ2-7,TGCGCCAGCAGCCAGATCGGGACTAGCGGAGACTACGAGCAGTACTTC,CASSQIGTSGDYEQYF
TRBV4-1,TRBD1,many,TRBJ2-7,TGCGCCAGCAGCCGCCCACCCTTGGGACAGGACTACGAGCAGTACTTC,CASSRPPLGQDYEQYF
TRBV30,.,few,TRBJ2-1,TGTGCCTACCGGGACGCCCAAGCAGGGCAGTTCTTC,CAYRDAQAGQFF
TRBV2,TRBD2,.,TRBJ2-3,TGTGCCAGCAGCGATTTTAGCGGGAGTACAGATGCGCAGTATTTT,CASSDFSGSTDAQYF
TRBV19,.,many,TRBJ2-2,TGTGCCAGTAGTCCTCCGACTAAGAACACCGGGGAGCTGTTTTTT,CASSPPTKNTGELFF
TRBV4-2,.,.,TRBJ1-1,TGTGCCAGCACTCCGGACTCAAACACTGAAGCTTTCTTT,CASTPDSNTEAFF
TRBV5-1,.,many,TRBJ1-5,TGCGCCAGCAGCATTTATCAGCCCCAGCATTTT,CASSIYQPQHF
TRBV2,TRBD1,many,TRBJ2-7,TGTGCCAGCAAAGGGACAGGAATGGGCGAGCAGTACTTC,CASKGTGMGEQYF
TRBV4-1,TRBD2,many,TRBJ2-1,TGCGCCAGCAGCCAAGAGGATAGCGGGAGTTTAGAGCAGTTCTTC,CASSQEDSGSLEQFF
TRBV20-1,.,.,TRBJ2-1,TGCAGTGCTAGAGATCCCACTTTATATATGTCCTACAATGAGCAGTTCTTC,CSARDPTLYMSYNEQFF
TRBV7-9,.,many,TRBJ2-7,TGTGCCAGCAGCTCCGGGGGAGCGACCAACGAGCAGTACTTC,CASSSGGATNEQYF
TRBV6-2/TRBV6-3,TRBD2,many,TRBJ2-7,TGTGCCAGCAGTCCCGTTTCAGCGGGAGGCTACGAGCAGTACTTC,CASSPVSAGGYEQYF
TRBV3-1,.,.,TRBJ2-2,TGTGCCAGCAGCGCTAGGGGCGCCGGGGAGCTGTTTTTT,CASSARGAGELFF
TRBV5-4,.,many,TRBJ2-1,TGTGCCAGCAGCCCAGCCGGGGCCAATGAGCAGTTCTTC,CASSPAGANEQFF
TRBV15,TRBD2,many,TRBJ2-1,TGTGCCACCAGCAGAGACCTTGCGGGAGTAAATAGGAATGAGCAGTTCTTC,CATSRDLAGVNRNEQFF
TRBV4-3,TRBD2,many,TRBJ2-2,TGCGCCAGCAGAGGGGAGGGCACTTCGAACACCGGGGAGCTGTTTTTT,CASRGEGTSNTGELFF
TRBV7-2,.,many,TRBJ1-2,TGTGCCAGCAGTCCTGCGGTAGGGGGGCGCGACACCTTC,CASSPAVGGRDTF
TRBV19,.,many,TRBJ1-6,TGTGCCAGTAGTGCCACTCGGAATTCACCCCTCCACTTT,CASSATRNSPLHF
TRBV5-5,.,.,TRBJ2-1,TGTGCCAGCAGCTTGGGAAGGACTAGCAGGGGGTGGGCCGTCAATGAGCAGTTCTTC,CASSLGRTSRGWAVNEQFF
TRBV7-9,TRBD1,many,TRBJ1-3,TGTGCCGCGTCGGGGACAGGGGAAAACACCATATATTTT,CAASGTGENTIYF
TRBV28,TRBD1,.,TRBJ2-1,TGTGCCAGCAGCGACAGGGGGTTGAATGAGCAGTTCTTC,CASSDRGLNEQFF
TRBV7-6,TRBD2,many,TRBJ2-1,TGTGCCAGCAGCTCGAGGGGGACAGGGAGAGGGGGACTAGCGGGGGAGCAGTTCTTC,CASSSRGTGRGGLAGEQFF
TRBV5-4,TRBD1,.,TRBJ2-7,TGTGCCAGCAGGAGGACAGGGGGCGCCGTGGTCGAGCAGTACTTC,CASRRTGGAVVEQYF
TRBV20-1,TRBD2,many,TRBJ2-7,TGCAGTGCTAAGAGGTCTAGCGGGGGGCACGAGCAGTACTTC,CSAKRSSGGHEQYF
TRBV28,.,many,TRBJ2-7,TGTGCCAGCAGTTTAGGGACACCAGGGTCATTTCGGTTC,CASSLGTPGSFRF
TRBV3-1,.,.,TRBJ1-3,TGTGCCAGCAGCCAGGCCCGGACCTCTGGAAACACCATATATTTT,CASSQARTSGNTIYF
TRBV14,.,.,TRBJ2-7,TGTGCCAGCAACGGGTGGAGGAAAAGGCCCTACGAGCAGTACTTC,CASNGWRKRPYEQYF
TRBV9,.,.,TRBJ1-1,TGTGCCAGCAGCGTACTATCAGGGGAGACTGAAGCTTTCTTT,CASSVLSGETEAFF